These 2 T cell receptor beta chains originate from one sample sequenced in a study of cytomegalovirus exposure and HLA in healthy donors. The PCR employed 60 Vbeta primers together with 13 Jbeta primers. Sequencing was performed with immunoSEQ multiplex PCR; in TCRdb, only in-frame clones are kept and a portion is missing. The table records over 120,000 clones, roughly 80% of them present only once. Sequencing was carried out using PBMCs. All receptors come from a woman aged 25-40 years in good health and CMV-seronegative.

The rearrangement links TRBV10-3 to TRBJ2-1; 13 bases fit TRBD2. The junction had 5 bases not matched to a gene; V was cut back by 2 bases and J by 7 bases. The CDR3 sequence is 16 residues long. CDR1 and CDR2 from the germline V gene are ENHRY and SYGVKD. The CDR3 DNA reads TGTGCCATCAGTGAGGCCGGGACTAGCGGGAAAAATGAGCAGTTCTTC. Translated, it gives CAISEAGTSGKNEQFF.

The rearrangement joins TRBV28 to TRBJ1-2; 9 bases line up with TRBD1. V gave up 4 bases and J gave up 6 bases; unmatched junction bases: 15. Germline V lookup: CDR1 MDHEN, CDR2 SYDVKM. This CDR3 has 17 residues. CDR3 sequence reads: CASSSPPGQGLSDGYTF. The CDR3 nucleotides are TGTGCCAGCAGTTCCCCTCCGGGACAGGGATTGTCGGATGGCTACACCTTC.